Listed below are T cell receptor beta chains from one sample, sequenced in a study of shared clonotypes between healthy human individuals. Measured with immunoSEQ multiplex PCR; TCRdb has only the in-frame clones, and not every one. In the table there are nearly 2 million clones, just under 95% of which are singletons. The specimen was naive CD8+ T cells sorted from blood. These receptors all stem from a man aged 18 to 30 in good health. CDR3s include the opening cysteine and the closing phenylalanine or tryptophan. D genes are given only for firm matches.

cdr3_length,v_call,d_call,j_call,cdr3_aa,cdr3_nt
11,TRBV29-1,-,TRBJ1-1,CSVEVSFEAFF,TGCAGCGTTGAAGTATCTTTTGAAGCTTTCTTT
14,TRBV6-6,-,TRBJ2-5,CASSYSSFEETQYF,TGTGCCAGCAGTTACTCTAGCTTCGAAGAGACCCAGTACTTC
12,TRBV5-1,-,TRBJ1-4,CASKGESGKLFF,TGCGCCAGCAAGGGGGAATCTGGAAAACTGTTTTTT
14,TRBV6-6,-,TRBJ2-7,CASSFEGGSYEQYF,TGTGCCAGCAGTTTTGAAGGGGGCTCCTACGAGCAGTACTTC
15,TRBV4-1,TRBD1,TRBJ2-7,CASSQLGQGSYEQYF,TGCGCCAGCAGCCAACTTGGACAGGGTTCCTACGAGCAGTACTTC
13,TRBV13,TRBD1,TRBJ2-3,CATGQGGSDTQYF,TGTGCCACCGGACAGGGAGGATCAGATACGCAGTATTTT
13,TRBV13,-,TRBJ2-2,CASSLEPAGELFF,TGTGCCAGCAGCTTAGAGCCGGCCGGGGAGCTGTTTTTT
17,TRBV18,-,TRBJ1-2,CASSPGPTGPSNYGYTF,TGTGCCAGCTCCCCAGGACCTACAGGCCCATCTAACTATGGCTACACCTTC
15,TRBV5-6,TRBD2,TRBJ2-5,CASSLNLAGQETQYF,TGTGCCAGCAGCTTGAATCTAGCGGGTCAAGAGACCCAGTACTTC
18,TRBV4-1,-,TRBJ2-7,CASSQPRYVAGSSYEQYF,TGCGCCAGCAGCCAACCGAGGTATGTGGCGGGGAGCTCCTACGAGCAGTACTTC
13,TRBV10-3,TRBD1,TRBJ2-5,CAISSDRGETQYF,TGTGCCATCAGTTCCGACAGGGGAGAGACCCAGTACTTC
14,TRBV30,-,TRBJ1-2,CAWSAAGLNYGYTF,TGTGCCTGGAGTGCGGCGGGACTAAACTATGGCTACACCTTC